A single sample is the source of the 6 T cell receptor beta chains below, sequenced in a study of Graves' ophthalmopathy and Graves' hyperthyroidism. CDR3 regions of TCR beta were amplified from RNA transcripts. HTBI primers were employed in first-round RT-PCR, then a second-round multiplex PCR followed. TCRdb ran MiXCR on the multiplex PCR reads and lists one entry per CDR3 protein. The sample yields 170,000 or so distinct CDR3 sequences, 30% to 45% seen once. The specimen was peripheral blood. These receptors were obtained from a middle-aged woman with Graves' ophthalmopathy.

At least ten counts were recorded for this clonotype. The chain links TRBV12-3 or TRBV12-4 to TRBJ2-7; D call uncertain. V shed 7 bases and J shed 1 base, with 20 bases lying between them. The CDR3 is made up of 16 amino acids. The CDR3, as DNA: TGTGCCAGCATTCGATCTGAGAACCTCAGATCCTACGAGCAGTACTTC. Residues: CASIRSENLRSYEQYF.

This clonotype was found many times. The rearrangement links TRBV30 to TRBJ1-5, with a weak D call TRBD1 (5 bases). Germline CDR1 GTSNPN, CDR2 SVGIG (reference sequence). The CDR3 spans 15 residues. V lost 7 bases, J lost 0 bases, and 16 bases lay in between. The CDR3, as DNA: TGTGCCTCTTCGGCCGGGGGATATAGCAATCAGCCCCAGCATTTT. Its protein product is CASSAGGYSNQPQHF.

The chain combines TRBV20-1 with TRBJ1-5; weak D call: TRBD1 (5 bases). The CDR3 has 13 amino acids. V shed 1 base and J shed 6 bases, with 10 bases lying between them. From germline, CDR1 is DFQATT and CDR2 SNEGSKA (reference sequence). The CDR3 sequence is CSARADQGQPQHF. The DNA of the CDR3 is TGCAGTGCTAGAGCGGATCAGGGTCAGCCCCAGCATTTT.

This clonotype was seen at least ten times. The rearrangement joins TRBV3-1 to TRBJ1-5; D is ambiguous. V was trimmed by 0 bases and J by 3 bases, leaving 6 bases between them. Germline CDR1 LGHDT, CDR2 YNNKEL (reference sequence). The CDR3 contains 14 residues. The CDR3 DNA sequence: TGTGCCAGCAGCCAAGACGGTATCAATCAGCCCCAGCATTTT. Its translation is CASSQDGINQPQHF.

The chain employs TRBV7-8 and TRBJ2-7; 7 bases are a match to TRBD2. CDR1 and CDR2 (germline): SGHVS, FQNEAQ. V lost 2 bases, J lost 7 bases, and 5 bases stayed unmatched. The CDR3 spans 13 residues. Written as DNA, the CDR3 is TGTGCCAGCAGCTTATGGGGGGGTGGAGAGCAGTACTTC. It yields the protein CASSLWGGGEQYF. Based on the CDR3 plus reference TRBV7-8 and TRBJ2-7, the full variable domain is GAGVSQSPRYKVAKRGQDVALRCDPISGHVSLFWYQQALGQGPEFLTYFQNEAQLDKSGLPSDRFFAERPEGSVSTLKIQRTQQEDSAVYLCASSLWGGGEQYFGPGTRLTVT.

This clonotype occurred many times. The chain carries TRBV4-1 and TRBJ2-7, with TRBD1 matching over 10 bases. CDR1 is MGHRA, CDR2 YSYEKL, per germline. The trim removed 4 bases at V and 0 bases at J, leaving 6 bases unmatched. The CDR3 totals 16 residues. The CDR3 region has the DNA TGCGCCAGCAGCCGGGGACAGGGGCCGTCCTCCTACGAGCAGTACTTC. As protein: CASSRGQGPSSYEQYF.